Following are 9 T cell receptor beta chains from one sample sequenced in a study of early T cells in non-severe SARS-CoV-2 infection. MiXCR, applied by TCRdb to the 5' RACE reads, yields one record per CDR3 protein. This table holds tens of thousands of distinct CDR3 sequences, about 6% found once. Sequences were obtained from whole blood. The receptor source for this set is an adult who was a healthcare worker with PCR-confirmed SARS-CoV-2 infection or an uninfected control (not recorded which).

This clonotype was seen repeatedly, ten times or more. The chain combines TRBV28 with TRBJ1-1; weak D call: TRBD1 (5 bases). The CDR3 is 13 residues long. V lost 6 bases and J lost 1, with 9 bases in between. Germline values: CDR1 MDHEN, CDR2 SYDVKM. CDR3 loop: CASRIQGNTEAFF. Here the CDR3 DNA reads TGTGCCAGCAGGATTCAGGGGAACACTGAAGCTTTCTTT. The entire variable domain, with the rest obtained from reference TRBV28 and TRBJ1-1, is as follows: DVKVTQSSRYLVKRTGEKVFLECVQDMDHENMFWYRQDPGLGLRLIYFSYDVKMKEKGDIPEGYSVSREKKERFSLILESASTNQTSMYLCASRIQGNTEAFFGQGTRLTVV.

This clonotype has a count of ten or more. The rearrangement joins TRBV24-1 to TRBJ2-2; 7 bases are shared with TRBD1. The CDR3 length is 15 residues. CDR1 is KGHDR and CDR2 is SFDVKD in the germline V gene. Trimming cost V 9 bases and J 0 bases; bases outside gene matches: 6. Written as DNA, the CDR3 is TGTGCCACCTCGGGTGGGACAGCGAACACCGGGGAGCTGTTTTTT. Protein product: CATSGGTANTGELFF.

This clonotype appeared many times. This chain uses TRBV3-1 with TRBJ1-2, with TRBD1 identical over 9 bases. Germline values: CDR1 LGHDT, CDR2 YNNKEL (reference sequence). V shed 6 bases and J 7 bases; nucleotides not matched to a gene: 9. The length of the CDR3 is 14 residues. CDR3 sequence: CASSNRGLQGGYTF. In DNA form, the CDR3 reads TGTGCCAGCAGTAACAGGGGGCTTCAGGGTGGCTACACCTTC.

This clonotype came up a few times. The chain couples TRBV5-1 to TRBJ2-1; TRBD2 aligns across 8 bases. There are 15 residues in the CDR3. Per the germline V gene, CDR1 is SGHRS and CDR2 is YFSETQ. The J segment lost 8 bases and the V segment lost 0 bases, leaving 7 bases of the junction unmatched. The CDR3 protein is CASSLDPSGLDEQFF. CDR3 in DNA: TGCGCCAGCAGCTTGGATCCTAGCGGGTTGGATGAGCAGTTCTTC. Filled out from reference TRBV5-1 and TRBJ2-1, the complete variable domain reads KAGVTQTPRYLIKTRGQQVTLSCSPISGHRSVSWYQQTPGQGLQFLFEYFSETQRNKGNFPGRFSGRQFSNSRSEMNVSTLELGDSALYLCASSLDPSGLDEQFFGPGTRLTVL.

This clonotype was counted at least ten times. The chain combines TRBV7-9 with TRBJ1-3; D is uncertain. The germline CDR1 and CDR2 sequences are SEHNR and FQNEAQ (reference sequence). Trimming shortened V by 4 bases and J by 2 bases, and 12 bases separated the two germline ends. The CDR3 covers 15 residues. The CDR3 DNA is TGTGCCAGCAGCTCCAATGACCGGGCTGGAAACACCATATATTTT. Its protein is CASSSNDRAGNTIYF.

This clonotype occurred many times. The rearrangement uses TRBV14 and TRBJ2-5, with D hard to call. Between the trimmed V and J ends, which lost 1 base and 2 bases, there was a span of 5 bases. CDR3 length equals 13 residues. Germline V gene lookup returns CDR1 SGHDN and CDR2 FVKESK. This CDR3 is CASSQVQQETQYF. The CDR3 bases are TGTGCCAGCAGCCAAGTGCAGCAAGAGACCCAGTACTTC.

This clonotype was counted many times. The rearrangement links TRBV12-3 or TRBV12-4 to TRBJ2-2; no definite D call. Trimming stripped 1 base from V and 3 bases from J, with 6 bases between. The CDR3 totals 14 residues. The chain's CDR3 is CASSLESYTGELFF. CDR3 nucleotide sequence: TGTGCCAGCAGTTTAGAGTCCTACACCGGGGAGCTGTTTTTT.

This clonotype was counted many times. This chain's CDR3 is CASSRGPEDTQYF. In DNA, the CDR3 is TGTGCCAGCAGCCGCGGGCCCGAGGATACGCAGTATTTT. V and J are TRBV6-4 and TRBJ2-3; tentative D call: TRBD2 (5 bases). Germline CDR1 and CDR2: MRHNA and SNTAGT. This CDR3 contains 13 residues. With 6 bases removed from V and 6 bases from J, the gap between germline ends came to 13 bases.

Ten or more counts support this clonotype. The chain carries TRBV20-1 and TRBJ2-5; D is undetermined. The CDR3 runs 11 residues. V lost 5 bases to trimming and J lost 5 bases, with 9 bases between them. Looked up from germline, CDR1 is DFQATT and CDR2 is SNEGSKA (reference sequence). As DNA, the CDR3 is TGCAGTGCTGCGGACGAGGAGACCCAGTACTTC. Its translation: CSAADEETQYF.